Presented here are 6 T cell receptor beta chains from one specimen sequenced in a study of a mutant IDH1 vaccine in newly diagnosed glioma. TCRdb's copy holds only in-frame clones and misses some; the assay was immunoSEQ multiplex PCR. Of roughly 60,000 clones in the sample, 74% were seen once. The time point is: week 35, safety follow-up. Topical imiquimod was applied with each vaccine dose, which held 300 ug of mutant IDH1 20-mer peptide. These receptors' antigens are unknown. The sample consisted of PBMCs, taken from a glioma patient whose treatment included an IDH1 peptide vaccine. The receptors come from a man aged 50-59 years with glioma.

The genes are TRBV4-1 and TRBJ2-1; 9 nucleotides align to TRBD2. Germline lookup yields CDR1 MGHRA and CDR2 YSYEKL. V trimming: 4 bases; J trimming: 1 base; junction bases outside the gene matches: 5. CDR3 length: 16 residues. CDR3 loop: CASSPGLAGSYNEQFF. The CDR3 DNA is TGCGCCAGCAGCCCGGGACTAGCAGGGTCCTACAATGAGCAGTTCTTC.

The chain links TRBV10-3 to TRBJ1-2; maybe TRBD1 (6 bases). With 8 bases removed from V and 4 bases from J, the gap between germline ends came to 8 bases. Germline CDR1 ENHRY, CDR2 SYGVKD. This CDR3 is built from 11 residues. The CDR3: CAIQDSYGYTF. Here the CDR3 DNA reads TGTGCCATCCAGGACAGCTATGGCTACACCTTC.

The chain couples TRBV5-1 to TRBJ1-3, with 10 bases matching TRBD1. J gave up 4 bases and V 0 bases, and 4 bases lay outside the gene matches. The germline V gene has CDR1 SGHRS and CDR2 YFSETQ. This CDR3 is built from 16 residues. The CDR3 DNA reads as TGCGCCAGCAGCTTGGGACAGGGGGCTGGAGGAAACACCATATATTTT. Its translation: CASSLGQGAGGNTIYF.

This clone was recorded a few times. The chain uses TRBV10-3 and TRBJ1-3; 9 positions match TRBD1. The CDR3 contains 15 residues. The trim removed 6 bases at V and 4 bases at J, leaving 7 bases unmatched. The germline CDR1 and CDR2 sequences are ENHRY and SYGVKD. Written as DNA, the CDR3 is TGTGCCATCAGGGAACAGGGGGCTAACGGAAACACCATATATTTT. The encoded protein is CAIREQGANGNTIYF.

The chain couples TRBV5-1 to TRBJ2-3; no definite D call. The CDR3 runs 14 residues. Germline CDR1 SGHRS, CDR2 YFSETQ. Trimming removed 0 bases from V and 5 bases from J, with 10 bases in between. As DNA, the CDR3 is TGCGCCAGCAGCTTGGGGGCGAATGGAGATACGCAGTATTTT. This sequence encodes CASSLGANGDTQYF. The complete variable domain, with remaining parts taken from reference TRBV5-1 and TRBJ2-3, reads KAGVTQTPRYLIKTRGQQVTLSCSPISGHRSVSWYQQTPGQGLQFLFEYFSETQRNKGNFPGRFSGRQFSNSRSEMNVSTLELGDSALYLCASSLGANGDTQYFGPGTRLTVL.

The chain is built from TRBV6-5 and TRBJ1-1, with a tentative D call TRBD1 (6 bases). The ends were cut back, 4 bases at V and 1 base at J, with 13 bases in the middle. The CDR3 contains 15 residues. Germline V gene lookup returns CDR1 MNHEY and CDR2 SVGAGI. The CDR3 DNA reads as TGTGCCAGCAGTTCGGGGAGGGGACAGAACACTGAAGCTTTCTTT. Its protein product is CASSSGRGQNTEAFF.